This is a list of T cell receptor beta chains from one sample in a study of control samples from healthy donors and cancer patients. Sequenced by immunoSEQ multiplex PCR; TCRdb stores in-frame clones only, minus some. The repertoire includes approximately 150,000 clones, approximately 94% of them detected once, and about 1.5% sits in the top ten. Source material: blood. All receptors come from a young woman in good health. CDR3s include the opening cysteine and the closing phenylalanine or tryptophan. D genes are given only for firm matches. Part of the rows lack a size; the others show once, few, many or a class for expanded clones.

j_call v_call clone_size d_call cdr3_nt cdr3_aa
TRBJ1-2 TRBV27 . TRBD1 TGTGCCAGCAGTTCCCTGGGGACAGGGGGCCGTGGCTACACCTTC CASSSLGTGGRGYTF
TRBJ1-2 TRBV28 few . TGTGCCAGCAGTTTACCCCGTCCGGCGGCGAGAGGCTACACCTTC CASSLPRPAARGYTF
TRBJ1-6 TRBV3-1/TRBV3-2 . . TGTGCCAGCAGCCAAGGGTTCTCACCCCTCCACTTT CASSQGFSPLHF
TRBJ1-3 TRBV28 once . TGTGCCAGCAGTTTCTCTAGGACGGCGAGCTCTGGAAACACCATATATTTT CASSFSRTASSGNTIYF
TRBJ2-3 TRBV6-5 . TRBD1 TGTGCCAGCTCACGGACAGGGAACACAGATACGCAGTATTTT CASSRTGNTDTQYF
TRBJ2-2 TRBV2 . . TGTGCCAGCAGTAATGGGCCCAACACCGGGGAGCTGTTTTTT CASSNGPNTGELFF
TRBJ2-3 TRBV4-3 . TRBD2 TGCGCCAGCAGCCAAGGGACTAGCCCAGATACGCAGTATTTT CASSQGTSPDTQYF
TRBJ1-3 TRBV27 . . TGTGCCAGCTATGACCGGGGCAGAAACACCATATATTTT CASYDRGRNTIYF
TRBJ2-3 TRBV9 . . TGTGCCAGCAGCGCAGGATCAGATACGCAGTATTTT CASSAGSDTQYF
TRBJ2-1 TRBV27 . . TGTGCCAGCAGTTTAAGGCAGCCCGTTGCGGACAATGAGCAGTTCTTC CASSLRQPVADNEQFF
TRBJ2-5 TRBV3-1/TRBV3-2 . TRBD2 TGTGCCAGCAGTGGGGCGGGAGGGGTACAAGAGACCCAGTACTTC CASSGAGGVQETQYF
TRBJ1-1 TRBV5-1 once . TGCGCCAGCAGCTCTACGACAGGCCGCCGGGAAGCTTTCTTT CASSSTTGRREAFF
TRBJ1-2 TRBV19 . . TGTGCCAGTAGCGTGACCCGTCGGGGCAGGGCCTACTTC CASSVTRRGRAYF
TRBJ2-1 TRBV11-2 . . TGTGCCAGCCATAGTTTAGGACGGGAGTGGAATGAGCAGTTCTTC CASHSLGREWNEQFF
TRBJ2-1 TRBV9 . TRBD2 TGTGCCAGCAGCCACGGAGGAGCGGGGTACAATGAGCAGTTCTTC CASSHGGAGYNEQFF
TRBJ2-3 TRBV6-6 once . TGTGCCAGCAGTATCTTATTGTCAGATACGCAGTATTTT CASSILLSDTQYF
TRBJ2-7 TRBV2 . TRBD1 TGTGCCGTACGGACAGGGGCGGCCGAGCAGTACTTC CAVRTGAAEQYF
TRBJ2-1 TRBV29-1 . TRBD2 TGCAGCTCCGAGAGCACTAGCGGCAATGAGCAGTTCTTC CSSESTSGNEQFF
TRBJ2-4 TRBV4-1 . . TGCGCCAGCAGCCAAGCCTTTGGTCAAAACATTCAGTACTTC CASSQAFGQNIQYF
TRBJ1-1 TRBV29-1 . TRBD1 TGCAGCGTTGCGGGACAGGTTATGAACACTGAAGCTTTCTTT CSVAGQVMNTEAFF
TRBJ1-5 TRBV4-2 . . TGTGCCAGCAGCCAAGTACCAGGGAACAATCAGCCCCAGCATTTT CASSQVPGNNQPQHF
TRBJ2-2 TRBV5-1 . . TGCGCCAGCAGTTCGTACACCGGGGAGCTGTTTTTT CASSSYTGELFF
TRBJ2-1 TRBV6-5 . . TGTGCCAGCAGGGGGGAGACCCCCCCGAATGAGCAGTTCTTC CASRGETPPNEQFF
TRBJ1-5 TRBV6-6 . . TGTGCCAGCAGAGGAGAGGGAGGGAATCAGCCCCAGCATTTT CASRGEGGNQPQHF
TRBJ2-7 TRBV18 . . TGTGCCAGCTCACCAGGGAGGATATCCTACGAGCAGTACTTC CASSPGRISYEQYF
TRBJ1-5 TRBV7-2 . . TGTGCCAGCAGTTTGTCCCCATTTATACCGCCCCAGCATTTT CASSLSPFIPPQHF
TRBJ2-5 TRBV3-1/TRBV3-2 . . TGTGCCAGCAGCTTCCGGCAGGACCAAGAGACCCAGTACTTC CASSFRQDQETQYF
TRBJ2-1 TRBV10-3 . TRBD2 TGTGCCATCAGGGGGGCTAGCGGGATTAATGAGCAGTTCTTC CAIRGASGINEQFF
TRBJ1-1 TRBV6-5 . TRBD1 TGTGCCAGCAGTTACTACACCCAGGGGGATGGAAGGGCTTTCTTT CASSYYTQGDGRAFF
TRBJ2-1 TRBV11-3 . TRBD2 TGTGCCAGCAGCCCAAGACTAGCGGGAGGGAATGAGCAGTTCTTC CASSPRLAGGNEQFF
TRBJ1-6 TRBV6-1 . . TGTGCCAGCAGTGAAGGGGCCAAGGGATGGTCACCCCTCCACTTT CASSEGAKGWSPLHF
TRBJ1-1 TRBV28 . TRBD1 TGTGCCAGCAGTTCCCCCCGGACAGGGCGCTTTTCCATGAACACTGAAGCTTTCTTT CASSSPRTGRFSMNTEAFF
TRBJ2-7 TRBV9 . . TGTGCCAGCAGCTTATCGGCCTCTCCCTACGAGCAGTACTTC CASSLSASPYEQYF
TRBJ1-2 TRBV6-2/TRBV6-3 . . TGTGCCAGCAGTTACGTTTCGGTCTATGGCTACACCTTC CASSYVSVYGYTF
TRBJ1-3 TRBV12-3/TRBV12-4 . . TGTGCCAGCACTGAGGGGTCTGGAAACACCATATATTTT CASTEGSGNTIYF
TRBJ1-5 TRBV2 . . TGTGCCAGCGGGGAGACAGCGAACAATCAGCCCCAGCATTTT CASGETANNQPQHF
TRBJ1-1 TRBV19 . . TGTGCCAGTAGTTACAGGTCGGACACTGAAGCTTTCTTT CASSYRSDTEAFF
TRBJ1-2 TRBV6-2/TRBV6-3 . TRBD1 TGTGCCAGCAGCCTACTCGTGGACAGGGGCAAATATGGCTACACCTTC CASSLLVDRGKYGYTF
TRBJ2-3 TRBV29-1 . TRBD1 TGCAGCGTTGATTGGACAGGGGTAGTCTCAGATACGCAGTATTTT CSVDWTGVVSDTQYF
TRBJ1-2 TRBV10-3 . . TGTGCCATCAGTGAGTCAGGAGGGAAGAGATACTTTTCTAACTATGGCTACACCTTC CAISESGGKRYFSNYGYTF
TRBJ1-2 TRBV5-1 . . TGCGCCAGCAGCTTGGAGGGGGGCCGCTATGGCTACACCTTC CASSLEGGRYGYTF